This T cell receptor beta chain was sequenced in a study of blood T cells in healthy people across ages. This clonotype is a singleton in its sample. V was shortened by 6 bases and J by 3 bases, with 15 bases between the two germline ends. CDR1 is MNHEY and CDR2 is SVGAGI in the germline V gene. The CDR3 sequence is 14 residues long. A second about 7 to 11 cycle PCR used barcoded and J-beta primers. The authors tagged each cDNA molecule using a template-switch adaptor with 12 random nucleotides. MiXCR, run by TCRdb on the 5' RACE reads, gives a single entry per CDR3 protein. The repertoire holds some 1.4 million distinct CDR3 sequences, about 43% seen once, with approximately 7.9% in the top ten.

V gene TRBV6-5 combines with J gene TRBJ2-7; either TRBD1 or TRBD2 may supply D (5 bases each). Sequenced material: blood. The source is a woman aged 18-29 years in good health. CDR3 DNA sequence: TGTGCCAGCAGCCGAGAACTAGGACACTACGAGCAGTACTTC. Amino acids: CASSRELGHYEQYF.